This is a list of T cell receptor beta chains from one sample in a study of T-cell reconstitution after alpha-beta-depleted transplantation in children. Using its own MiXCR run on the PCR reads, TCRdb lists one record per CDR3 protein. Altogether about 98,000 distinct CDR3 sequences are present, 6% to 9% being singletons, with the ten largest covering around 15%. The sequences come from PBMCs, collected before TCRalphabeta/CD19-depleted stem cell transplant. These receptors originate from a boy aged 2 to 9 with acute lymphoblastic leukemia, due to receive a stem cell transplant. The CDR3 runs from the conserved cysteine through the conserved F or W. A D gene is named only where the DNA matches it firmly. A row's size may be missing; if present it is once, few, many or a size class.

j_call	clone_size	v_call	d_call	cdr3_nt	cdr3_aa
TRBJ1-5	many	TRBV27	.	TGTGCCAGCAGTTACGTAGGGGGGGGATGGCAGCCCCAGCATTTT	CASSYVGGGWQPQHF
TRBJ1-1	.	TRBV3-1	.	TGTGCCAGCAGCCAACGGAAGGGGAACACTGAAGCTTTCTTT	CASSQRKGNTEAFF
TRBJ2-2	many	TRBV15	.	TGTGCCACCAGCAGAGCAATCGGGGAGCTGTTTTTT	CATSRAIGELFF
TRBJ2-2	many	TRBV5-1	.	TGCGCCAGCAGCTTGGCCGAGGGACTTGGGGCGGAGGAGCTGTTTTTT	CASSLAEGLGAEELFF
TRBJ2-1	few	TRBV11-1	.	TGTGCCAGCAGCTTAGTTGGTGGGCCTACCTCCTTTTTCCATGAGCAGTTCTTC	CASSLVGGPTSFFHEQFF
TRBJ1-2	many	TRBV5-1	.	TGCGCCAGCAGCTTAGACACTGCTGGCTACACCTTC	CASSLDTAGYTF
TRBJ2-1	many	TRBV7-2	TRBD2	TGTGCCAGCAGCTTAGTAGCGGGGCACGGGGAGCAGTTCTTC	CASSLVAGHGEQFF
TRBJ2-7	.	TRBV7-9	TRBD2	TGTGCCAGCAGCTCCGGGACTAGCGACTACGAGCAGTACTTC	CASSSGTSDYEQYF
TRBJ1-5	.	TRBV19	TRBD1	TGTGCCAGTAGGGGACAGGACGGAGGAGGACAGCCCCAGCATTTT	CASRGQDGGGQPQHF
TRBJ1-5	few	TRBV5-5	.	TGTGCCAGCAGCTTGTCCGTAGGTTACAATCAGCCCCAGCATTTT	CASSLSVGYNQPQHF
TRBJ1-2	few	TRBV5-1	.	TGCGCCAGCAGCTTGAAAGGGGGAGACTATGGCTACACCTTC	CASSLKGGDYGYTF
TRBJ2-7	.	TRBV2	TRBD1	TGTGCCAGCAGTGTGGACACAGGGGGCAGCGTCGAGTACTTC	CASSVDTGGSVEYF
TRBJ2-1	few	TRBV7-2	TRBD2	TGTGCCACCAAACGTATAGCGGGGGCCCCCCCGAGCTCCTACAATGAGCAGTTCTTC	CATKRIAGAPPSSYNEQFF
TRBJ2-5	.	TRBV20-1	TRBD2	TGCAGTGCTAGAGAAGTAGCGGGGGGCCAAGAGACCCAGTACTTC	CSAREVAGGQETQYF
TRBJ2-1	many	TRBV5-8	TRBD1	TGTGCCAGCGGGTTGACGGGACAGTCACTTTACAATGAGCAGTTCTTC	CASGLTGQSLYNEQFF